This TCR beta chain comes out of a study of blood T cells in healthy people across ages. Study results and limitations: Long-lived donors had more naive CD4+ cells and higher diversity than aged donors.

Losses at the gene ends were 2 bases for V and 5 bases for J; bases not matched to a gene: 1. Germline CDR1 reads DFQATT; CDR2 reads SNEGSKA (reference sequence). This CDR3 spans 13 amino acids. With a J-beta primer mix and a sample-barcoded 5' primer, a second PCR ran about 7 to 11 cycles. TCRdb reprocessed the 5' RACE reads with MiXCR, giving one entry per CDR3 protein. The table has a few hundred thousand distinct CDR3 sequences, roughly half seen once. This clonotype occurred a few times. Its antigen is undetermined. The chain recombines TRBV20-1 with TRBJ2-1; 9 bases line up with TRBD1. The sequence was obtained from a man aged 55 to 70 in good health. Sequencing input: blood. CDR3 nucleotides: TGCAGTGCTAGACGGGACAGGGACAATGAGCAGTTCTTC. Translation: CSARRDRDNEQFF.